Sequencing of this T cell receptor beta chain was carried out in a study of CD8 T cells in Susac syndrome. cDNA came from around 0.5 to 1 ug RNA primed by random hexamers. TCRdb independently ran MiXCR on the immunoSEQ multiplex PCR reads; one entry per CDR3 protein. Seen here are 120,000 to 150,000 distinct CDR3 sequences, approximately 95% observed once, and the top ten hold about 0.26%. Germline values: CDR1 SQVTM, CDR2 ANQGSEA. V shed 2 bases and J 3 bases; nucleotides not matched to a gene: 4. The CDR3 is 14 amino acids. This TCR derives from a human donor in good health. Sequencing was done on a sample of CD8+ T cells from PBMCs. The chain combines TRBV29-1 with TRBJ1-2, with 9 bases identical to TRBD1. CDR3 nucleotides: TGCAGCGTTGAACTACAGGGGGCGGACTATGGCTACACCTTC. It encodes CSVELQGADYGYTF.